This is a list of T cell receptor beta chains from one sample in a study of lymphopenia after photon versus proton radiotherapy. Sequencing used immunoSEQ multiplex PCR; TCRdb keeps in-frame clones, though not all of them. The table records under 80,000 clones, 86% of them present only once. The sequencing used peripheral blood, collected from a patient treated with photon-based radiotherapy. All receptors come from a man aged 35 to 55 with gastric cancer. The CDR3 runs from the conserved cysteine through the conserved F or W. The order of the fields is D gene, J gene, clone size, V gene, CDR3 DNA, CDR3 protein. The D gene is left open where the match is weak. Clone size is not always given. Where it is, it says once, few, many or a class for expanded clones.

d_call: TRBD1
j_call: TRBJ1-1
clone_size: once
v_call: TRBV4-3
cdr3_nt: TGCGCCAGCAGCCAAGCCACAGGGGTTATGAACACTGAAGCTTTCTTT
cdr3_aa: CASSQATGVMNTEAFF

d_call: .
j_call: TRBJ1-5
clone_size: .
v_call: TRBV2
cdr3_nt: TGTGCCAGCAGTGACAGCAATCAGCCCCAGCATTTT
cdr3_aa: CASSDSNQPQHF

d_call: .
j_call: TRBJ2-7
clone_size: .
v_call: TRBV18
cdr3_nt: TGTGCCAGCTCACCCTCCTTCCGGGGGCCGTCCTACGAGCAGTACTTC
cdr3_aa: CASSPSFRGPSYEQYF

d_call: .
j_call: TRBJ1-1
clone_size: .
v_call: TRBV12-5
cdr3_nt: TGTGCTAGTGGGGCCATGAACACTGAAGCTTTCTTT
cdr3_aa: CASGAMNTEAFF

d_call: .
j_call: TRBJ2-7
clone_size: few
v_call: TRBV7-8
cdr3_nt: TGTGCCAGCAGCTTCGGCAGGGCCTACGAGCAGTACTTC
cdr3_aa: CASSFGRAYEQYF

d_call: .
j_call: TRBJ1-1
clone_size: .
v_call: TRBV5-6
cdr3_nt: TGTGCCAGCAGTCTGAGCAACATGAACACTGAAGCTTTCTTT
cdr3_aa: CASSLSNMNTEAFF

d_call: .
j_call: TRBJ1-3
clone_size: .
v_call: TRBV4-3
cdr3_nt: TGCGCCAGCAGCCAAGAGCCAGGGGTTCGTGGAAACACCATATATTTT
cdr3_aa: CASSQEPGVRGNTIYF

d_call: TRBD1
j_call: TRBJ2-1
clone_size: .
v_call: TRBV2
cdr3_nt: TGTGCCAGCAGTTCGACAGGGGCGGGCAATGAGCAGTTCTTC
cdr3_aa: CASSSTGAGNEQFF

d_call: TRBD1
j_call: TRBJ1-4
clone_size: .
v_call: TRBV27
cdr3_nt: TGTGCCAGCAGTTCCCACAGGGGAATGGGGGAAAAACTGTTTTTT
cdr3_aa: CASSSHRGMGEKLFF

d_call: .
j_call: TRBJ2-7
clone_size: once
v_call: TRBV7-2
cdr3_nt: TGTGCCAGCAGCCTCGCTAGGGACCGCTCCTACGAGCAGTACTTC
cdr3_aa: CASSLARDRSYEQYF

d_call: .
j_call: TRBJ2-5
clone_size: .
v_call: TRBV20-1
cdr3_nt: TGCAGTGCTAGAGCCGGGGAGACCCAGTACTTC
cdr3_aa: CSARAGETQYF

d_call: .
j_call: TRBJ2-3
clone_size: .
v_call: TRBV10-3
cdr3_nt: TGTGCCATCAGTGAGTCGACGGGGACTTCCGTTTTT
cdr3_aa: CAISESTGTSVF

d_call: .
j_call: TRBJ1-1
clone_size: .
v_call: TRBV18
cdr3_nt: TGTGCCAGCTCACCCGTTACGGGGACTACAAACACTGAAGCTTTCTTT
cdr3_aa: CASSPVTGTTNTEAFF

d_call: .
j_call: TRBJ1-1
clone_size: .
v_call: TRBV19
cdr3_nt: TGTGCCAGTAGTCTCGACCCTAACACTGAAGCTTTCTTT
cdr3_aa: CASSLDPNTEAFF

d_call: TRBD1
j_call: TRBJ1-4
clone_size: .
v_call: TRBV4-2
cdr3_nt: TGTGCCAGCAGCCAAGATAGAACAGGGGGCTTAGCTAATGAAAAACTGTTTTTT
cdr3_aa: CASSQDRTGGLANEKLFF

d_call: .
j_call: TRBJ2-5
clone_size: .
v_call: TRBV7-2
cdr3_nt: TGTGCCAGCAGCTCGGGCCTAGCCCCCCAGGGGACCCAGTACTTC
cdr3_aa: CASSSGLAPQGTQYF

d_call: .
j_call: TRBJ2-3
clone_size: .
v_call: TRBV5-1
cdr3_nt: TGCGCCAGCAGCTTATCGGGACAAAGCACAGATACGCAGTATTTT
cdr3_aa: CASSLSGQSTDTQYF

d_call: .
j_call: TRBJ2-3
clone_size: .
v_call: TRBV5-8
cdr3_nt: TGTGCCAGCAGCATCCGAGGTCGGGGCACAGATACGCAGTATTTT
cdr3_aa: CASSIRGRGTDTQYF

d_call: .
j_call: TRBJ2-2
clone_size: .
v_call: TRBV11-3
cdr3_nt: TGTGCCAGCAGCTCACAGGGAGACTCCGGGGAGCTGTTTTTT
cdr3_aa: CASSSQGDSGELFF

d_call: TRBD2
j_call: TRBJ2-5
clone_size: .
v_call: TRBV5-1
cdr3_nt: TGCGCCAGCAGCTTGGGGACTAGCGGGGGGGCAGAGACCCAGTACTTC
cdr3_aa: CASSLGTSGGAETQYF

d_call: .
j_call: TRBJ1-6
clone_size: .
v_call: TRBV9
cdr3_nt: TGTGCCAGCAGCGGCTCGCACGGACTTAATTCACCCCTCCACTTT
cdr3_aa: CASSGSHGLNSPLHF

d_call: TRBD1
j_call: TRBJ1-2
clone_size: .
v_call: TRBV5-6
cdr3_nt: TGTGCCAGCAGGGGAGCCGGGACAGGTAGTTGGTATGGCTACACCTTC
cdr3_aa: CASRGAGTGSWYGYTF

d_call: .
j_call: TRBJ2-7
clone_size: once
v_call: TRBV27
cdr3_nt: TGTGCCAGCAGTTTCGCCCGTACCTACGAGCAGTACTTC
cdr3_aa: CASSFARTYEQYF

d_call: .
j_call: TRBJ1-1
clone_size: once
v_call: TRBV11-1
cdr3_nt: TGTGCCAGCAGCACCGGCAGCATGAACACTGAAGCTTTCTTT
cdr3_aa: CASSTGSMNTEAFF

d_call: .
j_call: TRBJ2-3
clone_size: .
v_call: TRBV7-9
cdr3_nt: TGTGCCAGCAGCTGGGCAGGGGAAGGGACAGATACGCAGTATTTT
cdr3_aa: CASSWAGEGTDTQYF

d_call: .
j_call: TRBJ1-5
clone_size: .
v_call: TRBV7-2
cdr3_nt: TGTGCCAGCAGCTCAAGGGAGGGGATGAATCAGCCCCAGCATTTT
cdr3_aa: CASSSREGMNQPQHF

d_call: TRBD1
j_call: TRBJ1-5
clone_size: .
v_call: TRBV30
cdr3_nt: TGTGCCTGGAGTGGCCACCCCCCGGGACAGCCATATAGCAATCAGCCCCAGCATTTT
cdr3_aa: CAWSGHPPGQPYSNQPQHF

d_call: .
j_call: TRBJ1-5
clone_size: .
v_call: TRBV5-8
cdr3_nt: TGTGCCAGCAGCTTGCCCACAGGGAGGGGGCCCCAGCATTTT
cdr3_aa: CASSLPTGRGPQHF

d_call: TRBD1
j_call: TRBJ2-7
clone_size: .
v_call: TRBV7-9
cdr3_nt: TGTGCCAGCAGCTTAGTTTCTCAGGGGGTAACTCACGAGCAGTACTTC
cdr3_aa: CASSLVSQGVTHEQYF

d_call: TRBD2
j_call: TRBJ2-2
clone_size: .
v_call: TRBV7-3
cdr3_nt: TGTGCCAGCAGCCCCGGACTAGCGGGGGGAACCATGGTCGGGGAGCTGTTTTTT
cdr3_aa: CASSPGLAGGTMVGELFF

d_call: .
j_call: TRBJ2-7
clone_size: .
v_call: TRBV5-1
cdr3_nt: TGCGCCAGCAGCTCGACAAACCAGGGCGTTGACGAGCAGTACTTC
cdr3_aa: CASSSTNQGVDEQYF

d_call: TRBD1
j_call: TRBJ1-1
clone_size: .
v_call: TRBV18
cdr3_nt: TGTGCCAGCTCACCACTTCACGGGACAGGGAACACTGAAGCTTTCTTT
cdr3_aa: CASSPLHGTGNTEAFF

d_call: TRBD1
j_call: TRBJ2-2
clone_size: .
v_call: TRBV4-3
cdr3_nt: TGCGCCAGCAGCCAAGATCTTCGGACAGGGGTTAACACCGGGGAGCTGTTTTTT
cdr3_aa: CASSQDLRTGVNTGELFF

d_call: TRBD2
j_call: TRBJ2-5
clone_size: .
v_call: TRBV5-4
cdr3_nt: TGTGCCAGCAGACAACTAGCGGGGGGGCAAGAGACCCAGTACTTC
cdr3_aa: CASRQLAGGQETQYF

d_call: TRBD2
j_call: TRBJ2-1
clone_size: .
v_call: TRBV9
cdr3_nt: TGTGCCAGCAGCGTAGCTCTAGCGGGGGGGAATGAGCAGTTCTTC
cdr3_aa: CASSVALAGGNEQFF

d_call: .
j_call: TRBJ2-6
clone_size: .
v_call: TRBV7-2
cdr3_nt: TGTGCCAGCAGCTTGGAGGGACGGACGGGGGCCAACGTCCTGACTTTC
cdr3_aa: CASSLEGRTGANVLTF

d_call: TRBD2
j_call: TRBJ2-5
clone_size: .
v_call: TRBV27
cdr3_nt: TGTGCCAGCAGTTTAACCGGACTAGGAGTCGCCCAAGAGACCCAGTACTTC
cdr3_aa: CASSLTGLGVAQETQYF

d_call: .
j_call: TRBJ2-2
clone_size: .
v_call: TRBV7-8
cdr3_nt: TGTGCCAGCAGTCCCGTTACCGGGACACTTACCGGGGAGCTGTTTTTT
cdr3_aa: CASSPVTGTLTGELFF

d_call: TRBD1
j_call: TRBJ1-3
clone_size: once
v_call: TRBV15
cdr3_nt: TGTGCCACCAGCACGCGACAGGGTGGAGCTGGAAACACCATATATTTT
cdr3_aa: CATSTRQGGAGNTIYF

d_call: TRBD1
j_call: TRBJ1-1
clone_size: .
v_call: TRBV27
cdr3_nt: TGTGCCAGCACCTTGAACAGGGGAATGAACACTGAAGCTTTCTTT
cdr3_aa: CASTLNRGMNTEAFF

d_call: .
j_call: TRBJ1-1
clone_size: .
v_call: TRBV14
cdr3_nt: TGTGCCAGCAGCCGTGCAGGCCGAGGGACTGAAGCTTTCTTT
cdr3_aa: CASSRAGRGTEAFF

d_call: .
j_call: TRBJ1-2
clone_size: .
v_call: TRBV30
cdr3_nt: TGTGCCTGGAGTGCTGAGTATGGCTACACCTTC
cdr3_aa: CAWSAEYGYTF

d_call: .
j_call: TRBJ1-3
clone_size: .
v_call: TRBV28
cdr3_nt: TGTGCCAGCAGTTTATCGGGCAGGGCTGACACCATATATTTT
cdr3_aa: CASSLSGRADTIYF

d_call: .
j_call: TRBJ2-5
clone_size: .
v_call: TRBV18
cdr3_nt: TGTGCCAGCTCACCAACCCAAGGCGTGGGAGAGACCCAGTACTTC
cdr3_aa: CASSPTQGVGETQYF

d_call: .
j_call: TRBJ1-4
clone_size: .
v_call: TRBV7-2
cdr3_nt: TGTGCCAGCAGCAAGCTCATAGCAACTAATGAAAAACTGTTTTTT
cdr3_aa: CASSKLIATNEKLFF

d_call: .
j_call: TRBJ1-1
clone_size: .
v_call: TRBV7-3
cdr3_nt: TGTGCCAGCAGCCCGTCGACAGTGAACACTGAAGCTTTCTTT
cdr3_aa: CASSPSTVNTEAFF

d_call: .
j_call: TRBJ2-5
clone_size: .
v_call: TRBV5-1
cdr3_nt: TGCGCCAGCAGCCCCACCGGTTACCAAGGGTCCCAAGAGACCCAGTACTTC
cdr3_aa: CASSPTGYQGSQETQYF

d_call: TRBD1
j_call: TRBJ1-6
clone_size: .
v_call: TRBV15
cdr3_nt: TGTGCCACCAGCGTCACAGGGGGCTTCAATTCACCCCTCCACTTT
cdr3_aa: CATSVTGGFNSPLHF

d_call: .
j_call: TRBJ2-2
clone_size: .
v_call: TRBV7-8
cdr3_nt: TGTGCCAGCAGCCAGGAAACAGGGTTGGCCGGGGAGCTGTTTTTT
cdr3_aa: CASSQETGLAGELFF

d_call: .
j_call: TRBJ2-7
clone_size: once
v_call: TRBV7-2
cdr3_nt: TGTGCCAGCAGCTCCCAATGGGGCGGGCCCTACGAGCAGTACTTC
cdr3_aa: CASSSQWGGPYEQYF

d_call: TRBD1
j_call: TRBJ1-5
clone_size: once
v_call: TRBV10-3
cdr3_nt: TGTGCCATCAGTGACAGGGGGAGCCAGCCCCAGCATTTT
cdr3_aa: CAISDRGSQPQHF

d_call: TRBD1
j_call: TRBJ1-1
clone_size: .
v_call: TRBV12-5
cdr3_nt: TGTGCTAGTGGTTTGGTCGGACAGGGACGGCGTGAAGCTTTCTTT
cdr3_aa: CASGLVGQGRREAFF

d_call: .
j_call: TRBJ2-3
clone_size: .
v_call: TRBV5-5
cdr3_nt: TGTGCCAGCAGCTTGGGGGGCAGCTCCACAGATACGCAGTATTTT
cdr3_aa: CASSLGGSSTDTQYF

d_call: .
j_call: TRBJ1-2
clone_size: .
v_call: TRBV7-2
cdr3_nt: TGTGCCAGCAGCTTAGAGGACCGCGCGCTGGTCTTC
cdr3_aa: CASSLEDRALVF

d_call: .
j_call: TRBJ1-2
clone_size: .
v_call: TRBV9
cdr3_nt: TGTGCCAGCAGCGTAGCTCTGGAGCAGGGGCACTATGGCTACACCTTC
cdr3_aa: CASSVALEQGHYGYTF

d_call: .
j_call: TRBJ2-7
clone_size: .
v_call: TRBV29-1
cdr3_nt: TGCAGCGTAGTGACAGCGAGCTCCTACGAGCAGTACTTC
cdr3_aa: CSVVTASSYEQYF

d_call: TRBD1
j_call: TRBJ1-6
clone_size: .
v_call: TRBV5-8
cdr3_nt: TGTGCCAGCAGCTTCGACAGGGGTTCACCCCTCCACTTT
cdr3_aa: CASSFDRGSPLHF